This section outlines one T cell receptor beta chain sequence together with its context. What it binds is unknown. V was clipped by 7 bases and J by 0 bases, with 16 bases between them. CDR1 SNHLY and CDR2 FYNNEI come from the germline V gene. The CDR3 is 16 amino acids. This sample stems from a study of graft-versus-host responses after intestinal transplantation. TCRdb's copy holds only in-frame clones and misses some; the assay was immunoSEQ multiplex PCR. The data show around 100,000 clones, with about 92% seen just once and under 1.5% held by the top ten. The chain recombines TRBV2 with TRBJ2-4, with no clear D. This receptor was taken from a human donor who was the organ donor for an intestinal transplant. Source: unstimulated CD8+ T cells sorted from spleen or lymph node cells, taken before transplant. CDR3 region: CASNLGLAVAKNIQYF. The CDR3, as DNA: TGTGCCAGCAATCTAGGGCTGGCGGTAGCCAAAAACATTCAGTACTTC.